Below are 14 T cell receptor beta chains sequenced from a single sample in a study of monozygotic twins with inflammatory bowel disease. TCRdb reprocessed the 5' RACE reads, keeping one entry per CDR3 protein, no DNA. The sample totals 200,000 to 250,000 distinct CDR3 sequences; its top ten clones hold around 7.7%. The material sequenced was blood. The receptors shown here come from a human donor with ulcerative colitis or Crohn's disease, or a healthy co-twin of an affected twin (not recorded which).

The gene calls are TRBV24-1 and TRBJ2-5; TCRdb's D call, TRBD2, is unchecked because there is no DNA. The CDR3 has 17 residues. Germline-derived CDR1 and CDR2 are KGHDR and SFDVKD. CDR3 loop: CATSGGGTSGGAETQYF.

V is TRBV2 and J is TRBJ1-6. CDR3 size: 19 residues. Germline-derived CDR1 and CDR2 are SNHLY and FYNNEI. CDR3 region: CASSVDHVYLSGRDSPLHF. Full variable domain (rest looked up from reference TRBV2 and TRBJ1-6): EPEVTQTPSHQVTQMGQEVILRCVPISNHLYFYWYRQILGQKVEFLVSFYNNEISEKSEIFDDQFSVERPDGSNFTLKIRSTKLEDSAMYFCASSVDHVYLSGRDSPLHFGNGTRLTVT.

The chain carries TRBV20-1 and TRBJ1-5; the TCRdb call, TRBD1, lacks DNA for checking. CDR1 is DFQATT, CDR2 SNEGSKA, per germline (reference sequence). The CDR3 contains 17 residues. The CDR3 region is CSASSPQGDYSNQPQHF.

The V gene is TRBV19, the J gene TRBJ2-3. The CDR3 consists of 16 residues. Germline loops: CDR1 LNHDA, CDR2 SQIVND (reference sequence). CDR3 region: CASSIDLYGLTDTQYF.

The chain couples TRBV5-1 to TRBJ2-5; no DNA is available, so the TRBD2 call from TCRdb remains unchecked. CDR3 length: 18 residues. The V gene's germline CDR1 is SGHRS and CDR2 YFSETQ. The CDR3 loop reads CASSSTYLAGAPQETQYF. The whole variable domain, filled in from reference TRBV5-1 and TRBJ2-5, reads KAGVTQTPRYLIKTRGQQVTLSCSPISGHRSVSWYQQTPGQGLQFLFEYFSETQRNKGNFPGRFSGRQFSNSRSEMNVSTLELGDSALYLCASSSTYLAGAPQETQYFGPGTRLLVL.

The CDR3 sequence: CASSKGQTLSLEQFF. This rearrangement joins TRBV5-1 to TRBJ2-1; TCRdb reports TRBD1, a call that lacks DNA to check it against. The CDR3 consists of 15 residues. From germline, CDR1 is SGHRS and CDR2 YFSETQ. The full variable domain, rest sourced from reference TRBV5-1 and TRBJ2-1, is KAGVTQTPRYLIKTRGQQVTLSCSPISGHRSVSWYQQTPGQGLQFLFEYFSETQRNKGNFPGRFSGRQFSNSRSEMNVSTLELGDSALYLCASSKGQTLSLEQFFGPGTRLTVL.

The V call is TRBV7-2, the J call TRBJ2-7; TCRdb lists TRBD2, though no DNA is available to test this call. CDR1 SGHTA and CDR2 FQGNSA come from the germline V gene. This CDR3 contains 14 residues. The CDR3 sequence is CASSLSGPTYEQYF.

The chain uses TRBV5-6 and TRBJ2-5; TCRdb gives TRBD1 as the D gene, but with no DNA this cannot be confirmed. CDR3 length equals 16 residues. The germline gives CDR1 SGHDT, CDR2 YYEEEE. CDR3 amino acids: CASSSNRQGTQETQYF.

V is TRBV5-4 and J is TRBJ2-5; as DNA is missing, the TRBD1 call by TCRdb cannot be tested. Germline V gives CDR1 SGHNT, CDR2 YYREEE (reference sequence). This CDR3 spans 12 amino acids. The CDR3 loop reads CASHLRGETQYF.

The chain carries TRBV11-1 and TRBJ1-1; the D gene TCRdb calls, TRBD1, cannot be checked with no DNA. Germline-derived CDR1 and CDR2 are SGHAT and FQDESV (reference sequence). This CDR3 region has 13 residues. The CDR3 loop is CASSQTGNTEAFF.

CDR3 amino acids: CASSQRGSAADTQYF. V and J are TRBV3-1 and TRBJ2-3; TCRdb picks TRBD1, but there is no DNA to check that call. The CDR3 extends over 15 amino acids. In germline, CDR1 is LGHDT, CDR2 YNNKEL (reference sequence).

The chain uses TRBV7-2 and TRBJ2-2; TCRdb indicates TRBD1, and absent DNA this call remains unverified. The CDR3 runs 17 residues. Germline-derived CDR1 and CDR2 are SGHTA and FQGNSA. CDR3: CASSLSTGAINTGELFF.

The chain joins TRBV14 to TRBJ1-5. CDR3 length: 14 residues. Germline V gene lookup returns CDR1 SGHDN and CDR2 FVKESK. The CDR3 loop reads CASSQGSSGQPQHF.

This chain's CDR3 is CASSLGLLSRADTAFQETQYF. The gene calls are TRBV7-4 and TRBJ2-5; the D call of TRBD1 rests on TCRdb alone, since no DNA is present to check it. Germline assignment: CDR1 SGHVT and CDR2 SQSDAQ. CDR3 size: 21 residues.